Given below is one T cell receptor beta chain in context. Its antigen is unknown. TCRdb's copy holds only in-frame clones and misses some; the assay was immunoSEQ multiplex PCR. Of roughly 56,000 clones in the sample, 82% are singletons; the top ten hold roughly 1.5%. Trimming removed 3 bases at V and 2 bases at J, with 7 bases between. The CDR3 runs 13 residues. The V gene's germline CDR1 is SQVTM and CDR2 ANQGSEA. These data come from a study of OX40 agonist ivuxolimab in advanced cancers. Background on the study: At doses from 0.01 to 10 mg/kg, patients were given intravenous ivuxolimab every 2 weeks. The study's findings and limits: The authors also found low normalized T-cell clonal expansion in some nonresponders.

The sequence derives from an adult with an advanced solid tumor such as melanoma, head and neck, liver or kidney cancer. The genes are TRBV29-1 and TRBJ2-2; possible D gene TRBD1, 6 bases. The material sequenced was CD4+ or CD8+ T cells sorted from blood, taken in a trial of the OX40 agonist ivuxolimab. CDR3 DNA sequence: TGCAGCGTTGACAGGGGAAACACCGGGGAGCTGTTTTTT. Encoded protein: CSVDRGNTGELFF.